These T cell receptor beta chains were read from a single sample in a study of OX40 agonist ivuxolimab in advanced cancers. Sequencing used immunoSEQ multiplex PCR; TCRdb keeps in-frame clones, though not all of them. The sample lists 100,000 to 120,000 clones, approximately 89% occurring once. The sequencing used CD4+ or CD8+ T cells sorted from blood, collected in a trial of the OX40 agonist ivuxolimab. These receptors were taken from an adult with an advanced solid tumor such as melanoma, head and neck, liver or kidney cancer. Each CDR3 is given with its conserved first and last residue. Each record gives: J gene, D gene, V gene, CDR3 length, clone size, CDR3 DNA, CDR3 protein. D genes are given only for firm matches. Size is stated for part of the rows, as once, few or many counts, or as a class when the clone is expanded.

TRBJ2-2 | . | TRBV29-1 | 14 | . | TGCAGCGTGGGGTTAAGGGCGAACACCGGGGAGCTGTTTTTT | CSVGLRANTGELFF
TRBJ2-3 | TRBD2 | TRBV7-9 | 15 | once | TGTGCCAGCAGCTCCGGGGGGGGCGCGACAGATACGCAGTATTTT | CASSSGGGATDTQYF
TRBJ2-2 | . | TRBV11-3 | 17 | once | TGTGCCAGCACCACAATTACCTCAACTTCGAACACCGGGGAGCTGTTTTTT | CASTTITSTSNTGELFF
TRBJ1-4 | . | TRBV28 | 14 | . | TGTGCCAGTCTCCCAGGGACCGGTACTGAAAAACTGTTTTTT | CASLPGTGTEKLFF
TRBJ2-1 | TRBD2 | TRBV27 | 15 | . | TGTGCCAGCAGTTACCTTAGCGGGAGGGCCAATGAGCAGTTCTTC | CASSYLSGRANEQFF
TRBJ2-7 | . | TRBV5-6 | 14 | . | TGTGCCAGCAGCTTGGGCAGGGAATCCTACGAGCAGTACTTC | CASSLGRESYEQYF
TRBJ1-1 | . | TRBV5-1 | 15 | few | TGCGCCAGCAGCGCCATTCCGACAGGGAACACTGAAGCTTTCTTT | CASSAIPTGNTEAFF
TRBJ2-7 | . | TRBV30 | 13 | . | TGTGCCTCCCGGCTGACTTCGGCCTACGAGCAGTACTTC | CASRLTSAYEQYF
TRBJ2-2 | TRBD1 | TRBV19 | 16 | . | TGTGCCAGTAGTATGGACAGGGGGCTGGAGATCGGGGAGCTGTTTTTT | CASSMDRGLEIGELFF
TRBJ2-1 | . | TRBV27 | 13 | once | TGTGCCAGCAGTTTATCGGAGGTAGCTCGACAGTTCTTC | CASSLSEVARQFF
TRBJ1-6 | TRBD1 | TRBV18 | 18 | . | TGTGCCAGCTCACGAAGAGGGATACAGGGGGCTGGGAATTCACCCCTCCACTTT | CASSRRGIQGAGNSPLHF
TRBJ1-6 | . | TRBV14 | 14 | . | TGTGCCAGCAGCCCAATCATTAGTGGGTCACCCCTCCACTTT | CASSPIISGSPLHF
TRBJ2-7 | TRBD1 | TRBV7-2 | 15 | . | TGTGCCGGACAACTCCCCGGGACAGTTACCTACGAGCAGTACTTC | CAGQLPGTVTYEQYF
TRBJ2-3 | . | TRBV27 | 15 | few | TGTGCCAGCAGTTTAGTGGAGGGGGATAGAGATACGCAGTATTTT | CASSLVEGDRDTQYF
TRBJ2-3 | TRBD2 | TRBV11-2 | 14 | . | TGTGCCAGCACCGATTCGGGGGGGAAAGATACGCAGTATTTT | CASTDSGGKDTQYF
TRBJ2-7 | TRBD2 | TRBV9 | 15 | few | TGTGCCAGCAGCTCTACTAGCGGGAGTTCCTACGAGCAGTACTTC | CASSSTSGSSYEQYF
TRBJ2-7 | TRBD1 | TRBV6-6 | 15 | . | TGTGCCAGCAGTCGTAAAGGACAGGGGTCCTACGAGCAGTACTTC | CASSRKGQGSYEQYF
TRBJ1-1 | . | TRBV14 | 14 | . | TGTGCCAGCAGCCAAAAGGGGTTTGGCACTGAAGCTTTCTTT | CASSQKGFGTEAFF
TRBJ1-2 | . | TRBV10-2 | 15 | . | TGCGCCAGCAGACTCACGAGGGGGGCTGGGTATGGCTACACCTTC | CASRLTRGAGYGYTF
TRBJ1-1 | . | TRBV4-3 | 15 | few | TGCGCCAGCAGCCAAGATCCGGCGGGGGGGACTGAAGCTTTCTTT | CASSQDPAGGTEAFF
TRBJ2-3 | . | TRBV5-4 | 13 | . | TGTGCCAGCAGCCCTCCAAGTGAAGATACGCAGTATTTT | CASSPPSEDTQYF
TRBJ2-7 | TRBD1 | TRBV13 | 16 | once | TGTGCCAGCAGCTACCTGGGGGACAGGGGTAATTACGAGCAGTACTTC | CASSYLGDRGNYEQYF
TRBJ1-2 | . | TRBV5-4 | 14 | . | TGTGCCAGCAGCGAGGTCGCAGGGAACTATGGCTACACCTTC | CASSEVAGNYGYTF
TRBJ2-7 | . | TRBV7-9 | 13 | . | TGTGCCAGCAGCCCCCGAATAAGTTCCGAGCAGTACTTC | CASSPRISSEQYF
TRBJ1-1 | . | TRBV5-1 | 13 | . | TGCGCCAGCAGCTTGTCGGACGAGGGCGAAGCTTTCTTT | CASSLSDEGEAFF
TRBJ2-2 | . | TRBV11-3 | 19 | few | TGTGCCAGCAGCACACACACGGGCTTCACGGGCCCTCCGGCCGGGGAGCTGTTTTTT | CASSTHTGFTGPPAGELFF
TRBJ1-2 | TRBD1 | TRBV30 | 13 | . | TGTGCCTGGAGTCCTAGACAGGGGTCTGGCTACACCTTC | CAWSPRQGSGYTF
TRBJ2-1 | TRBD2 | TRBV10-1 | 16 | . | TGCGCCAGCATTCCCAGGGCCGGGACTAGCGAGGATGAGCAGTTCTTC | CASIPRAGTSEDEQFF
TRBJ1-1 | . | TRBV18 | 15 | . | TGTGCCAGCTCACCTATTGCCGATGGGTACACTGAAGCTTTCTTT | CASSPIADGYTEAFF
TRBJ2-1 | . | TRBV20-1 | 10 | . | TGCAGTGCTATCTACAATGAGCAGTTCTTC | CSAIYNEQFF
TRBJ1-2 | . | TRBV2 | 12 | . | TGTGCCAGCAGTGAGGGGCTGGGGGGCTACACCTTC | CASSEGLGGYTF
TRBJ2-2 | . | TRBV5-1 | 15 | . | TGCGCCAGCAGCTTGTTGGCAGGGAACACCGGGGAGCTGTTTTTT | CASSLLAGNTGELFF
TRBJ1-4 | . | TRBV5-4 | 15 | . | TGTGCCAGCAGCCTTACCGGGACTACAACGGAGATACTGTTTTTT | CASSLTGTTTEILFF
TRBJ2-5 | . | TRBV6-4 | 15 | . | TGTGCCAGCAGTGACTCGGGGGCAGCTCAAGAGACCCAGTACTTC | CASSDSGAAQETQYF
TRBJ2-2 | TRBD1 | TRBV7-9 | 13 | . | TGTGCCAGCAGCCCGACAGGGACCGGGGAGCTGTTTTTT | CASSPTGTGELFF
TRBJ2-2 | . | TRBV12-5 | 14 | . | TGTGCTAGTGGTTTGGAGGGGGTCTCCGGGGAGCTGTTTTTT | CASGLEGVSGELFF
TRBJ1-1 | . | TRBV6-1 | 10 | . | TGTGCCAGCAGTGGTACTGAAGCTTTCTTT | CASSGTEAFF
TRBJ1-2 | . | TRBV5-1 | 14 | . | TGCGCCAGCAGCTTGGTGGGGGGTAACTATGGCTACACCTTC | CASSLVGGNYGYTF
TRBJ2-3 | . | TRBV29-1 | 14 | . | TGCAGCGTTGAGTCCAGGTTTAGCACAGATACGCAGTATTTT | CSVESRFSTDTQYF
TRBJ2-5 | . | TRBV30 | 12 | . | TGTGCCTGGAGTCCTGGCCAAGAGACCCAGTACTTC | CAWSPGQETQYF
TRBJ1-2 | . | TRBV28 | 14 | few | TGTGCCAGCAGTCCATCTTCGGCGGTGTATGGCTACACCTTC | CASSPSSAVYGYTF
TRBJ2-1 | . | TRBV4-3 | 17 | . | TGCGCCAGCAGCCACCAGTCGGGAGCAGAGTCCTACAATGAGCAGTTCTTC | CASSHQSGAESYNEQFF
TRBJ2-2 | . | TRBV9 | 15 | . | TGTGCCAGCAGCGTGGGACCTGCGGACACCGGGGAGCTGTTTTTT | CASSVGPADTGELFF
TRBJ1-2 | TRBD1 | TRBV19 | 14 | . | TGTGCCAGTACCCAGGACAGGATGAACTATGGCTACACCTTC | CASTQDRMNYGYTF
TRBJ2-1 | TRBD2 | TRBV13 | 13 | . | TGTGCCAGTGGGACTAGCGGGAGTAGTGAGCAGTTCTTC | CASGTSGSSEQFF
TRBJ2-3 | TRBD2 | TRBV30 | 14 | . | TGTGCCTGGACCTTAGCGGGGGTCACAGATACGCAGTATTTT | CAWTLAGVTDTQYF
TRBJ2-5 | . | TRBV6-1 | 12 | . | TGTGCCAGCAGTGAACCGCGGGAGACCCAGTACTTC | CASSEPRETQYF
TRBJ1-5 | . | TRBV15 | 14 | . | TGTGCCACCAGCAGAGCGGCAGGGACTCAGCCCCAGCATTTT | CATSRAAGTQPQHF
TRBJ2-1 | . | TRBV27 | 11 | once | TGTGCCAGCAGTTTCAGTAATGAGCAGTTCTTC | CASSFSNEQFF
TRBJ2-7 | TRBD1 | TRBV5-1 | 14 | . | TGCGCCAGCAGCTTGGACAGGGGGACGGACGAGCAGTACTTC | CASSLDRGTDEQYF
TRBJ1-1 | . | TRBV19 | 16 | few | TGTGCCAGTACCCGAAACCCACGACAGACGAACACTGAAGCTTTCTTT | CASTRNPRQTNTEAFF
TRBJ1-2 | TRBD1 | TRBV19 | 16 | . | TGTGCCAGTAGTAGACAGGGCCTCACGAATAACTATGGCTACACCTTC | CASSRQGLTNNYGYTF
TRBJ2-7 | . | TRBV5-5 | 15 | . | TGTGCCAGCAGCTTGGAGGTGGCACAGTACTACGAGCAGTACTTC | CASSLEVAQYYEQYF
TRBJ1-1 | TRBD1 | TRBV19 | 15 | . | TGTGCCAGTAGGAAAATCGGACAGGGGAACACTGAAGCTTTCTTT | CASRKIGQGNTEAFF